A single TCR beta chain is shown here with its context. TCRdb's copy holds only in-frame clones and misses some; the assay was immunoSEQ multiplex PCR. Here the sample spans a few hundred thousand clones, 86% being singletons. CDR1 is SGHTA, CDR2 FQGNSA, per germline. CDR3 size: 15 residues. Trimming removed 4 bases from V and 2 bases from J, with 15 bases in between. This entry belongs to a study of blood T cell repertoires in COVID-19. This chain connects TRBV7-2 to TRBJ2-7, with D possibly TRBD2 on 5 matching bases. Sequencing was carried out using PBMCs or T cells enriched from blood (not recorded which). This sequence was found in a woman in her twenties or thirties who had been exposed to COVID-19. CDR3 residues: CASSWAGGSTYEQYF. The CDR3 bases are TGTGCCAGCAGCTGGGCGGGCGGGTCGACCTACGAGCAGTACTTC.